Sequencing of this TCR beta chain was carried out in a study of TIL therapy for anti-PD-1-resistant metastatic lung cancer. Specified time point: pre-treatment sample, taken before nivolumab and TIL therapy. Tumor tissue came from excised metastases, mostly pleural nodules or supraclavicular lymph nodes. Trimming shortened V by 1 base and J by 2 bases, and 12 bases separated the two germline ends. The CDR3 length is 16 residues. CDR1 is SGHVS and CDR2 is FNYEAQ in the germline V gene. The libraries were made with immunoSEQ v3. The assay was immunoSEQ multiplex PCR, and TCRdb's table has in-frame clones only and misses some. This table holds approximately 27,000 clones, roughly two thirds found once.

The sequences come from tumor tissue, collected at baseline. The rearrangement links TRBV7-6 to TRBJ2-1; D is uncertain. This TCR was sampled from a person between 25 and 79 years old with non-small cell lung cancer. CDR3 region: CASSLDLDPTYNEQFF. CDR3 bases: TGTGCCAGCAGCTTAGATCTGGATCCCACCTACAATGAGCAGTTCTTC.